Listed below are T cell receptor beta chains from one sample, sequenced in a study of T-cell reconstitution after alpha-beta-depleted transplantation in children. One entry per CDR3 protein, called by TCRdb with MiXCR from the PCR reads. The sample lists some 200,000 distinct CDR3 sequences; approximately 10% were seen once. This specimen was PBMCs, taken before TCRalphabeta/CD19-depleted stem cell transplant. These receptors came from a child in the first two years of life with acute myeloid leukemia, due to receive a stem cell transplant. CDR3s include the opening cysteine and the closing phenylalanine or tryptophan. A D gene is named only where the DNA matches it firmly. Clone size, where shown, is once, few, many, or a class for clones that have expanded.

TRBV20-1,TRBD2,TRBJ2-7,many,CSASSPSGSSYEQYF,TGCAGTGCTAGTTCTCCTAGCGGGAGCTCCTACGAGCAGTACTTC
TRBV28,-,TRBJ2-7,-,CASSPAGGARDYEQYF,TGTGCCAGCAGCCCAGCTGGGGGGGCGAGGGACTACGAGCAGTACTTC
TRBV5-1,TRBD1,TRBJ1-2,many,CASSIDRVDGYTF,TGCGCCAGCAGCATAGACAGGGTGGATGGCTACACCTTC
TRBV7-3,-,TRBJ2-4,many,CASSRKGGVDIQYF,TGTGCCAGCAGCAGAAAGGGGGGAGTGGACATTCAGTACTTC
TRBV6-2/TRBV6-3,TRBD2,TRBJ2-1,many,CASSYPLAGGGYGYNEQFF,TGTGCCAGCAGTTACCCACTAGCGGGAGGGGGGTACGGTTACAATGAGCAGTTCTTC
TRBV20-1,TRBD2,TRBJ2-3,many,CSLGRLGTDTQYF,TGCAGCCTCGGGAGGTTGGGCACAGATACGCAGTATTTT
TRBV6-1,-,TRBJ2-1,many,CASTIHRVDNEQFF,TGTGCCAGCACTATACACAGGGTTGACAATGAGCAGTTCTTC
TRBV3-1,-,TRBJ2-3,many,CASSQGLRHVTQYF,TGTGCCAGCAGCCAAGGACTCCGCCATGTTACGCAGTATTTT
TRBV7-9,-,TRBJ2-3,many,CASSFIGDTQYF,TGTGCCAGCAGCTTTATCGGGGATACGCAGTATTTT
TRBV2,-,TRBJ1-1,-,CASSSPVGFTNTEAFF,TGTGCCAGCAGTTCGCCTGTAGGCTTTACGAACACTGAAGCTTTCTTT